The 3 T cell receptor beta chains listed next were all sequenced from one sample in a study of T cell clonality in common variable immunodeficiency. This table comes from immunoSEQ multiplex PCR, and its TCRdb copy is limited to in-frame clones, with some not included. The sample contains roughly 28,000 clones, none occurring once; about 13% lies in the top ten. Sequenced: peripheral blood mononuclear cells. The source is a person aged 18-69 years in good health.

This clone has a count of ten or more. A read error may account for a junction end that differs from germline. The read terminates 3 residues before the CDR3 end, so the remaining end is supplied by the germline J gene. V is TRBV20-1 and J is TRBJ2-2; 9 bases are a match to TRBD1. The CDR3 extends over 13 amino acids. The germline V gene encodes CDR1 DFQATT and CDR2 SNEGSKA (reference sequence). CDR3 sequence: CSARGTGPGELFF. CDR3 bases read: TGCAGTGCGAGAGGGACAGGGCCCGGGGAG.

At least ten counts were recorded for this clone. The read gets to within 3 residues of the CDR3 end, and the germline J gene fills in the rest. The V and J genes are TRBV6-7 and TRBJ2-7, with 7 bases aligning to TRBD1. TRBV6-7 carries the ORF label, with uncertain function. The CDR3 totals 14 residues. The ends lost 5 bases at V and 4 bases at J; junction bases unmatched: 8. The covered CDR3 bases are TGTGCCAGCAGTACACCGGGACAGAGTTACGAG. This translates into CASSTPGQSYE. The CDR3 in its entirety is CASSTPGQSYEQYF.

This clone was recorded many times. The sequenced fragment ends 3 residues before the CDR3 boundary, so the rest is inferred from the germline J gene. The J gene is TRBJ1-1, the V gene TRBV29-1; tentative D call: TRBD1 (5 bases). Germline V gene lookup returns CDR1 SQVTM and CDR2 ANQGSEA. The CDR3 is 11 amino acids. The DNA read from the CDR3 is TGCACCTCGGGGGGTCTAGGCGAA. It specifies CTSGGLGE. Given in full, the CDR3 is CTSGGLGEAFF.